This record covers a single T cell receptor beta chain. Trimming removed 2 bases from V and 2 bases from J, with 7 bases in between. CDR1 and CDR2 (germline): KGHSH, LQKENI. This CDR3 comprises 14 residues. The data are from a study of blood T cell repertoires in COVID-19. Overall study context: From the United States, Italy and Spain came samples of acute and convalescent COVID-19.

Sequenced by immunoSEQ multiplex PCR; TCRdb stores in-frame clones only, minus some. The sample contains more than 85,000 clones, roughly nine tenths of which appear only once. Sequencing was done on a sample of peripheral blood. The sequence derives from a man aged 45-65 years with active COVID-19. The chain joins TRBV18 to TRBJ1-3; tentatively, D is TRBD1 (5 bases). The CDR3 DNA reads TGTGCCAGCTCACCAACGGGGGCTGGAAACACCATATATTTT. Its protein is CASSPTGAGNTIYF.